This T cell receptor beta chain derives from a study of human T cells and chemical hapten exposure. Study information: Patients had diphenylcyclopropenone applied to the scalp weekly throughout the approximately 25-week study.

This clonotype was picked up a small number of times. The antigen is not known. Time point meaning: patch test 1, 2 weeks after DPC sensitization. Specified treatment: therapeutic diphenylcyclopropenone sensitization with weekly scalp DPC. Every patch test was put on after a blood sample was taken. Each CDR3 protein gets one entry after TCRdb re-called the RACE reads with MiXCR. The data show about 340,000 distinct CDR3 sequences, with roughly 6.9% seen just once and approximately 8.9% held by the top ten. The CDR3 contains 15 residues. Germline lookup yields CDR1 MNHEY and CDR2 SVGEGT. Trimming pared 0 bases from V and 6 bases from J, leaving 12 bases between. Study-wide results and limits: There were significantly more large CDR3 similarity clusters among expanded TCRs than among controls.

The source was whole blood, collected in connection with sensitization to the hapten diphenylcyclopropenone (DPC). This chain links TRBV6-2 or TRBV6-3 with TRBJ2-1; tentative D call: TRBD2 (6 bases). The sequence was obtained from a woman between 18 and 30 years old with alopecia areata. Some clones in this sample may be carry-over from other donors' samples. This CDR3 reads CASSYSAGGANEQFF. CDR3 DNA: TGTGCCAGCAGTTACTCGGCGGGCGGGGCCAATGAGCAGTTCTTC.